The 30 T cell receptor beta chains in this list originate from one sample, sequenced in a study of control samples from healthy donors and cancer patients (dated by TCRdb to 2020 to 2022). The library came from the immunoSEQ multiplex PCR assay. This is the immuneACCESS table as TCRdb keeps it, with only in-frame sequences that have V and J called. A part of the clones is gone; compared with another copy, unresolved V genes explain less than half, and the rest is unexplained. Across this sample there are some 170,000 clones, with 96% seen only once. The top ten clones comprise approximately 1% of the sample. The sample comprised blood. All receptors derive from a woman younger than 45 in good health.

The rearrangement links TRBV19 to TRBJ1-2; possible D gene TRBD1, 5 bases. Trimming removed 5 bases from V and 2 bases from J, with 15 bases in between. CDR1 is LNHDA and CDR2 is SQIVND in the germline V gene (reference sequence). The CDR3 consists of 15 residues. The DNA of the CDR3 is TGTGCCAGTAGTCTCCAACGGGGGGGAAACTATGGCTACACCTTC. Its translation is CASSLQRGGNYGYTF. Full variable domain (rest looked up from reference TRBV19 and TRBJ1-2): DGGITQSPKYLFRKEGQNVTLSCEQNLNHDAMYWYRQDPGQGLRLIYYSQIVNDFQKGDIAEGYSVSREKKESFPLTVTSAQKNPTAFYLCASSLQRGGNYGYTFGSGTRLTVV.

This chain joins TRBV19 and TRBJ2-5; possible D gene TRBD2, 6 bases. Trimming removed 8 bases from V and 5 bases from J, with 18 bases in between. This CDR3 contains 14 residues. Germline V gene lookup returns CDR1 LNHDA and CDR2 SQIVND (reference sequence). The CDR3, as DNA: TGTGCCAGTCGATTGGGTGCGGGGACGGAGACCCAGTACTTC. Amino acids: CASRLGAGTETQYF.

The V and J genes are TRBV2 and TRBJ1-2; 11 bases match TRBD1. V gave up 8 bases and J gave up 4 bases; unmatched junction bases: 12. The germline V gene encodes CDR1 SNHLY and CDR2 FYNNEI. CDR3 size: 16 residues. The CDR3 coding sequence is TGTGCCAGCGGTCCGGACAGGGGGCCTAGTAGCTATGGCTACACCTTC. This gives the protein CASGPDRGPSSYGYTF.

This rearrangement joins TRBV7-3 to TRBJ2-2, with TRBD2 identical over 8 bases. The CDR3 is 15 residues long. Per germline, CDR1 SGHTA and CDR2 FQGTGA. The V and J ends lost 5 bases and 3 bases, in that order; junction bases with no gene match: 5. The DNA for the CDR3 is TGTGCCAGCAGCCTGCTAGCGGGTCACACCGGGGAGCTGTTTTTT. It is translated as CASSLLAGHTGELFF.

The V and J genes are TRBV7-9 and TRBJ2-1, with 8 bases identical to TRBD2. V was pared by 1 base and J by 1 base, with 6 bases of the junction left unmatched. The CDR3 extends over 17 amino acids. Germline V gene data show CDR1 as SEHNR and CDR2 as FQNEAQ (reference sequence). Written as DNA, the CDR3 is TGTGCCAGCAGCTTAGGGCTAGCGGGTACATCCTACAATGAGCAGTTCTTC. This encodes CASSLGLAGTSYNEQFF. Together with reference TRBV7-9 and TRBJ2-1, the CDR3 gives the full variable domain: DTGVSQNPRHKITKRGQNVTFRCDPISEHNRLYWYRQTLGQGPEFLTYFQNEAQLEKSRLLSDRFSAERPKGSFSTLEIQRTEQGDSAMYLCASSLGLAGTSYNEQFFGPGTRLTVL.

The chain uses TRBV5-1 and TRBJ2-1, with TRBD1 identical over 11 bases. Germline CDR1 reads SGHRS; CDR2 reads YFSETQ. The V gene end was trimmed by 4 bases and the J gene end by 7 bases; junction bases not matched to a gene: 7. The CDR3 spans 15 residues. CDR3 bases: TGCGCCAGCAGCAACGGACAGGGGGCTTCGAATGAGCAGTTCTTC. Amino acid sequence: CASSNGQGASNEQFF. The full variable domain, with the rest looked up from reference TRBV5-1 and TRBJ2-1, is KAGVTQTPRYLIKTRGQQVTLSCSPISGHRSVSWYQQTPGQGLQFLFEYFSETQRNKGNFPGRFSGRQFSNSRSEMNVSTLELGDSALYLCASSNGQGASNEQFFGPGTRLTVL.

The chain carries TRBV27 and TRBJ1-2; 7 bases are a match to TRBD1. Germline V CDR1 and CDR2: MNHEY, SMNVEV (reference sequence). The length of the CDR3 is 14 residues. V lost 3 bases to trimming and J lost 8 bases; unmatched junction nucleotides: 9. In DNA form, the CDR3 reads TGTGCCAGCAGTTTGACAACAGGGGCGGGAGGCTACACCTTC. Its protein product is CASSLTTGAGGYTF.

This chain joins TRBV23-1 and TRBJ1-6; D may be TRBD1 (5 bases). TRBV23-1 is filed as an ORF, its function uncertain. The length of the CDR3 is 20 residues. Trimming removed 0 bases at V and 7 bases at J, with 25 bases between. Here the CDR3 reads CASSQSMGGRYCTCNSPLHF. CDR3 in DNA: TGCGCCAGCAGTCAATCGATGGGGGGAAGATACTGTACCTGCAATTCACCCCTCCACTTT.

CDR3 sequence (DNA): TGTGCCAGCAGCTTAGACCCTGGGGTTGGAAACACCATATATTTT. Residues: CASSLDPGVGNTIYF. The chain employs TRBV7-2 and TRBJ1-3; D remains unclear. Trimming shortened V by 1 base and J by 3 bases, and 10 bases separated the two germline ends. Germline CDR1 reads SGHTA; CDR2 reads FQGNSA. The CDR3 consists of 15 residues.

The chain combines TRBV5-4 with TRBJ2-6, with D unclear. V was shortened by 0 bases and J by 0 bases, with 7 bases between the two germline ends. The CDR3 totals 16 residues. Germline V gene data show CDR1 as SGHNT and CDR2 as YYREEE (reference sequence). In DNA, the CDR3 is TGTGCCAGCAGCTTGGCAGGAAGCTCTGGGGCCAACGTCCTGACTTTC. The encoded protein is CASSLAGSSGANVLTF.

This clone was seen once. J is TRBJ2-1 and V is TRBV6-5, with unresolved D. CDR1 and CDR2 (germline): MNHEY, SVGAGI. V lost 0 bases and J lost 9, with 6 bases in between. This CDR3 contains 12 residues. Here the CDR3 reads CASSYSWSEQFF. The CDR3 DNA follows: TGTGCCAGCAGTTACTCCTGGAGTGAGCAGTTCTTC.

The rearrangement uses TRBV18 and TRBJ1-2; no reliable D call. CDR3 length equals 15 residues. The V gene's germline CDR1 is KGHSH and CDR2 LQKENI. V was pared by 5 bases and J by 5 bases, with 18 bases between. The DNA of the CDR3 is TGTGCCAGCTCATCTCAAGGAACGGAGTTATATGGCTACACCTTC. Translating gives CASSSQGTELYGYTF.

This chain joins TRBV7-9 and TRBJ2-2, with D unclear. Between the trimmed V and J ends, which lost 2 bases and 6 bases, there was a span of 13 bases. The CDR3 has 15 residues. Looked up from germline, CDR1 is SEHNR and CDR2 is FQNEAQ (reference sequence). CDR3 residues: CASSLTGREAGELFF. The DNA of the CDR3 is TGTGCCAGCAGCTTAACGGGCCGCGAGGCCGGGGAGCTGTTTTTT.

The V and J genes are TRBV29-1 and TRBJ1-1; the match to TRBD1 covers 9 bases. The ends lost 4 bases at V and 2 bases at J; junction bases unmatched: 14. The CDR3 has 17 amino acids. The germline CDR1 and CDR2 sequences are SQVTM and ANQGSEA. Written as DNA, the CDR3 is TGCAGCGTTGCCTCCGGACAGGGGATCATCTTCAACACTGAAGCTTTCTTT. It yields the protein CSVASGQGIIFNTEAFF.

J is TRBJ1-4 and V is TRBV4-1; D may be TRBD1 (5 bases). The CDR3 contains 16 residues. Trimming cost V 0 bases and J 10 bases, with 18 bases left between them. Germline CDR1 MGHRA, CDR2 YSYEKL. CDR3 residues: CASSQDVGAGAGKLFF. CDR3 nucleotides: TGCGCCAGCAGCCAAGATGTCGGGGCCGGTGCAGGAAAACTGTTTTTT.

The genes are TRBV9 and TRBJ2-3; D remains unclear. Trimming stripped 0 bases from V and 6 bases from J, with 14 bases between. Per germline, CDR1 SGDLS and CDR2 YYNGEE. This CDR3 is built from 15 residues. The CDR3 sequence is CASSVGSSSADTQYF. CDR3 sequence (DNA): TGTGCCAGCAGCGTAGGTAGCAGTTCGGCGGATACGCAGTATTTT.

CDR3 residues: CASSPGGGKTYEQYF. The CDR3 DNA follows: TGCGCCAGCAGCCCCGGGGGGGGGAAAACCTACGAGCAGTACTTC. The chain couples TRBV4-1 to TRBJ2-7; 8 bases map to TRBD2. From germline, CDR1 is MGHRA and CDR2 YSYEKL. V lost 4 bases and J lost 2; bases outside the gene matches: 7. The CDR3 totals 15 residues.

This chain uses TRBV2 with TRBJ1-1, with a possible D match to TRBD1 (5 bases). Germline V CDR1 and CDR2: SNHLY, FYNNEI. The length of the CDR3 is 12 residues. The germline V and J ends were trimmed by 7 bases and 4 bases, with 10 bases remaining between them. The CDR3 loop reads CASKFGGTEAFF. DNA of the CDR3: TGTGCCAGCAAGTTCGGGGGCACTGAAGCTTTCTTT. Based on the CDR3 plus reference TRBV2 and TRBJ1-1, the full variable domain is EPEVTQTPSHQVTQMGQEVILRCVPISNHLYFYWYRQILGQKVEFLVSFYNNEISEKSEIFDDQFSVERPDGSNFTLKIRSTKLEDSAMYFCASKFGGTEAFFGQGTRLTVV.

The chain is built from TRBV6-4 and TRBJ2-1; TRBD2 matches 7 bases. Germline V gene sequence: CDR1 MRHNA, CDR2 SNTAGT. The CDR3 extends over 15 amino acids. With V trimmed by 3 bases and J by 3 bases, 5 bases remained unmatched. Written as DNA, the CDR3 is TGTGCCAGCAGTGAGTTTGCGGGGGTCTACAATGAGCAGTTCTTC. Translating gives CASSEFAGVYNEQFF.

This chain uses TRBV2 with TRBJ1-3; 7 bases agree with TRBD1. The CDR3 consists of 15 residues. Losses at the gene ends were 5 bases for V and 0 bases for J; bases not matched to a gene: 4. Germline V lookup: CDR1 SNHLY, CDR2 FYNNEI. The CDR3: CASSRQGHSGNTIYF. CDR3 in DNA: TGTGCCAGCAGTCGACAGGGCCACTCTGGAAACACCATATATTTT.

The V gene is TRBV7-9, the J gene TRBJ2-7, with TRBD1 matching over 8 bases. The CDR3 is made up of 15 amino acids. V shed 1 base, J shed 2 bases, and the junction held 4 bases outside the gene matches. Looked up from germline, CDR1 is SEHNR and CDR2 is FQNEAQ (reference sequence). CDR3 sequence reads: CASSLGDRGTYEQYF. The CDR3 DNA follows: TGTGCCAGCAGCTTAGGAGACAGGGGAACCTACGAGCAGTACTTC.

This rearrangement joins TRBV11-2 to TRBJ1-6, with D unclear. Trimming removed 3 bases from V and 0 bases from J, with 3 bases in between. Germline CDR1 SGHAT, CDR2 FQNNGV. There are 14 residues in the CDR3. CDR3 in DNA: TGTGCCAGCAGCTTCGGCTCCTATAATTCACCCCTCCACTTT. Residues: CASSFGSYNSPLHF.

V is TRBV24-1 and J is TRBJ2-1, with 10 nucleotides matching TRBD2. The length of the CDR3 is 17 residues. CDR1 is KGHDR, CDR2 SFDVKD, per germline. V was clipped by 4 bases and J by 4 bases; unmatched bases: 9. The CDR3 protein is CATSDPISSGGYNEQFF. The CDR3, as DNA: TGTGCCACCAGTGACCCCATTAGTAGCGGGGGGTACAATGAGCAGTTCTTC.

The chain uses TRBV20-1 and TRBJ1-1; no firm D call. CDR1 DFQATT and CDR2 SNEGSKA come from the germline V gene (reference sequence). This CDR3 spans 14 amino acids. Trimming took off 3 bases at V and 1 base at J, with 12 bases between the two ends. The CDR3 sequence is CSASPDGKNTEAFF. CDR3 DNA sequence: TGCAGTGCTAGTCCCGACGGGAAGAACACTGAAGCTTTCTTT.

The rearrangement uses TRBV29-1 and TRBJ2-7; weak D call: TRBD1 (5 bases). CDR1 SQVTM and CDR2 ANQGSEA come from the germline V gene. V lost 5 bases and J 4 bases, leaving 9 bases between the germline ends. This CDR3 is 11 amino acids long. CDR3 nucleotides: TGCAGCGTTCGGACACATTACGAGCAGTACTTC. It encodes CSVRTHYEQYF.

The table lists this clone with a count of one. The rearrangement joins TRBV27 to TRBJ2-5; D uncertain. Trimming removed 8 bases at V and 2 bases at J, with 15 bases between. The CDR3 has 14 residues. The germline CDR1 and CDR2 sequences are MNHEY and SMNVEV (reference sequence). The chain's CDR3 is CASRKAYLQETQYF. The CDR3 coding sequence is TGTGCCAGCCGCAAGGCCTACCTACAAGAGACCCAGTACTTC.

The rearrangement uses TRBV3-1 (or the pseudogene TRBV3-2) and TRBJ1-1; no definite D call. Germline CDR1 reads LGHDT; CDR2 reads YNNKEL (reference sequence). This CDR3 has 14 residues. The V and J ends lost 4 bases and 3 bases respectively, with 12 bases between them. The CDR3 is CASSPTSRDTEAFF. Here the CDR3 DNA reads TGTGCCAGCAGCCCGACCTCCCGGGACACTGAAGCTTTCTTT.

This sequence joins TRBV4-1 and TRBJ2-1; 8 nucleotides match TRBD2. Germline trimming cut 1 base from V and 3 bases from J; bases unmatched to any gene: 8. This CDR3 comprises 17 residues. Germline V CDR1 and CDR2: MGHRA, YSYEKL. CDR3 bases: TGCGCCAGCAGCCAAGGACTAGCGCTTGGTCGCTACAATGAGCAGTTCTTC. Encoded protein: CASSQGLALGRYNEQFF.

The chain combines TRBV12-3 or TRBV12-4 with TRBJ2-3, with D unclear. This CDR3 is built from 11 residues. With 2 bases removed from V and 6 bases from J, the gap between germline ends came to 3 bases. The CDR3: CASSLYDTQYF. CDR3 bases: TGTGCCAGCAGTTTATATGATACGCAGTATTTT.

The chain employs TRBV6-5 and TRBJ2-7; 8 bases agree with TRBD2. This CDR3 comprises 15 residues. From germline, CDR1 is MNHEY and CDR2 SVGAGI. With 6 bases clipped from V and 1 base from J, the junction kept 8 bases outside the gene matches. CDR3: CASRPGRAPSYEQYF. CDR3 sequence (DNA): TGTGCCAGCAGACCCGGGAGGGCGCCTTCCTACGAGCAGTACTTC.